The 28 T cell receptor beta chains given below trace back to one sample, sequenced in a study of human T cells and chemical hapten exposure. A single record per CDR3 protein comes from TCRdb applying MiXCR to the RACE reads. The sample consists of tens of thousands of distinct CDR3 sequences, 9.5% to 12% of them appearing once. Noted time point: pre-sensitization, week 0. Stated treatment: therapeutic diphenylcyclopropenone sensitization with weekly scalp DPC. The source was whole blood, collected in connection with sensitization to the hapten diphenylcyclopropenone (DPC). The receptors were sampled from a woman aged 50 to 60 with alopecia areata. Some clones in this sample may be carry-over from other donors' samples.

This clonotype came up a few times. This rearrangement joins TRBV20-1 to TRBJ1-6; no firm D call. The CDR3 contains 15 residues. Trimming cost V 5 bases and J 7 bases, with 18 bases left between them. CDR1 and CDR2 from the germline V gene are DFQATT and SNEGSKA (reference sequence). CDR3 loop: CSADPTGAGNSPLHF. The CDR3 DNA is TGCAGTGCTGACCCGACGGGCGCCGGCAATTCACCCCTCCACTTT.

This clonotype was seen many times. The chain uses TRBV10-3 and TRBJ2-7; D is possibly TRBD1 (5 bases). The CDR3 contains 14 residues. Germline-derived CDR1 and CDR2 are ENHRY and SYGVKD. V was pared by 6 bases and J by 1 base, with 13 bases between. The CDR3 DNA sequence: TGTGCCATCAGCTCGTGGGGCAGGTCCTACGAGCAGTACTTC. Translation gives CAISSWGRSYEQYF.

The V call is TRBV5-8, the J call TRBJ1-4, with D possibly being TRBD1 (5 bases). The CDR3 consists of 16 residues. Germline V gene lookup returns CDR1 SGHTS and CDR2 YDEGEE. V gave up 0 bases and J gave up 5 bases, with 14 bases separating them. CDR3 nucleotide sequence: TGTGCCAGCAGCTTGGAGGTTTGGACACCGAATGAAAAACTGTTTTTT. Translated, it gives CASSLEVWTPNEKLFF.

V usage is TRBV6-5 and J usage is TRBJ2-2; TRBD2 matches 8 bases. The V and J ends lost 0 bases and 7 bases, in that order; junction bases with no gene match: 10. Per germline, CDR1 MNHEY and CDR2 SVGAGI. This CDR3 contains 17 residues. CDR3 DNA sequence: TGTGCCAGCAGTTACTCGAAATCGGGGGGGCCGAGCGGGGAGCTGTTTTTT. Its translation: CASSYSKSGGPSGELFF.

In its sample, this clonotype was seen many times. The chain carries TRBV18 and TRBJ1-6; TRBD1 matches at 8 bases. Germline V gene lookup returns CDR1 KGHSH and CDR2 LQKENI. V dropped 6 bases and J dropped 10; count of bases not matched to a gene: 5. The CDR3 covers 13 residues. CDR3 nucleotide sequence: TGTGCCAGCTCGCCGGACAGGGACTCACCCCTCCACTTT. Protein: CASSPDRDSPLHF.

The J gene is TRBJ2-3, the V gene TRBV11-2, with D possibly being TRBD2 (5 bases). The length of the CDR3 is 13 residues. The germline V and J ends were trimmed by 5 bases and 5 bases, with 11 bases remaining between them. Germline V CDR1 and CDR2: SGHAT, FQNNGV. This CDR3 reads CASSPDREDTQYF. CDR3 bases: TGTGCCAGCAGCCCAGATCGGGAAGATACGCAGTATTTT.

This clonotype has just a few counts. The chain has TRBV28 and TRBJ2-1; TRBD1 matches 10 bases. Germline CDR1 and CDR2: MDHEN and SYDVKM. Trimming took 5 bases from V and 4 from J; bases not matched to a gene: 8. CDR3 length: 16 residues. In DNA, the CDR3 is TGTGCCAGCAGTCCTTGGGACAGGGGAAAATACAATGAGCAGTTCTTC. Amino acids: CASSPWDRGKYNEQFF.

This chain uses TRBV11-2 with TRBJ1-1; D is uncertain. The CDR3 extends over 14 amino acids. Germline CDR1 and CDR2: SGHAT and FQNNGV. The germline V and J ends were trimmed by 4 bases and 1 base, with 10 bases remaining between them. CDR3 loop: CASSSSKGNTEAFF. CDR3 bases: TGTGCCAGCAGCTCCTCTAAAGGGAACACTGAAGCTTTCTTT.

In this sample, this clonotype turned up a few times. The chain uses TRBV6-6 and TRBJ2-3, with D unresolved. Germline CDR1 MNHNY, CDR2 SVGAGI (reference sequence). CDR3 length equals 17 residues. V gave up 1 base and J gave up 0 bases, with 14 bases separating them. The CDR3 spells CASSYLATGSSTDTQYF. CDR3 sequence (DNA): TGTGCCAGCAGTTACTTGGCCACCGGCTCTAGCACAGATACGCAGTATTTT.

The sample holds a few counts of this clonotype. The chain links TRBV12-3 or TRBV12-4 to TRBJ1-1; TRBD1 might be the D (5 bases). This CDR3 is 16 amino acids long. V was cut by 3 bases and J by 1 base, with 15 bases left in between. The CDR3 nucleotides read TGTGCCAGCAGTTTTAGGGTCGGGGCAAGGAACACTGAAGCTTTCTTT. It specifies CASSFRVGARNTEAFF.

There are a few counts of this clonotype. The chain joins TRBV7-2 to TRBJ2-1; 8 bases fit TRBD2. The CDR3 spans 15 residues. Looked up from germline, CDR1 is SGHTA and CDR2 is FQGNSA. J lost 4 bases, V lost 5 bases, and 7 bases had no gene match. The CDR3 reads CASSPKIAGYNEQFF. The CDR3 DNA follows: TGTGCCAGCAGCCCGAAGATAGCGGGGTACAATGAGCAGTTCTTC. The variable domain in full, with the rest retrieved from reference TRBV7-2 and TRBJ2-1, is GAGVSQSPSNKVTEKGKDVELRCDPISGHTALYWYRQSLGQGLEFLIYFQGNSAPDKSGLPSDRFSAERTGGSVSTLTIQRTQQEDSAVYLCASSPKIAGYNEQFFGPGTRLTVL.

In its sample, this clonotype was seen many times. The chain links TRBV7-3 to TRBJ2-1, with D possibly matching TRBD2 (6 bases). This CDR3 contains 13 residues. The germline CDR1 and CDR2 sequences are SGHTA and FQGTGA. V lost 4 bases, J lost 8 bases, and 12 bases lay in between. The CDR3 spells CASSSGAADEQFF. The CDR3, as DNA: TGTGCCAGCAGCTCGGGAGCCGCCGATGAGCAGTTCTTC.

The CDR3 protein is CTTGPQETQYF. The CDR3 DNA is TGCACCACCGGCCCCCAAGAGACCCAGTACTTC. The chain employs TRBV29-1 and TRBJ2-5; no clear D gene. Germline CDR1 and CDR2: SQVTM and ANQGSEA. The CDR3 spans 11 residues.

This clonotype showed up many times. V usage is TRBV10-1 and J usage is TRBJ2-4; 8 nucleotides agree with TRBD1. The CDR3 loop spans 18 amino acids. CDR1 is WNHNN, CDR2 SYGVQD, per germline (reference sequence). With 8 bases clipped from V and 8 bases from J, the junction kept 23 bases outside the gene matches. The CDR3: CASPRRTGPGQACDIQYF. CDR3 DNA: TGCGCCAGCCCTCGGAGAACTGGGCCGGGACAGGCCTGCGACATTCAGTACTTC.

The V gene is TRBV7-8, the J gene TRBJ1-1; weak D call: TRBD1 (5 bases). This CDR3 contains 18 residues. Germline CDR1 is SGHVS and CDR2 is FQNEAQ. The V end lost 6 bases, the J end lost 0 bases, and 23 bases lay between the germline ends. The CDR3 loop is CASSQNRDSYLMNTEAFF. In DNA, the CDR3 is TGTGCCAGCAGTCAAAACCGAGACAGCTATCTTATGAACACTGAAGCTTTCTTT.

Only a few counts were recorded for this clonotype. The CDR3 DNA sequence: TGTGCCAGCAGCTTAGGCGCCGGGACCTTAATCTACGAGCAGTACTTC. Its translation is CASSLGAGTLIYEQYF. This sequence joins TRBV7-9 and TRBJ2-7; perhaps D is TRBD1 or TRBD2 (5 bases each). The CDR3 is made up of 16 amino acids. Looked up from germline, CDR1 is SEHNR and CDR2 is FQNEAQ (reference sequence). Between the trimmed V and J ends, which lost 1 base and 3 bases, there was a span of 16 bases.

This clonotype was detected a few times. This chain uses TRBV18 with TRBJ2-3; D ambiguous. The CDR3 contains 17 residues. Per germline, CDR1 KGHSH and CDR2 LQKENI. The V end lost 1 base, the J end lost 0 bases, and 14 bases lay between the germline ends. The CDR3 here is CASSPRSAGVSTDTQYF. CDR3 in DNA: TGTGCCAGCTCACCACGGTCAGCTGGCGTGAGCACAGATACGCAGTATTTT.

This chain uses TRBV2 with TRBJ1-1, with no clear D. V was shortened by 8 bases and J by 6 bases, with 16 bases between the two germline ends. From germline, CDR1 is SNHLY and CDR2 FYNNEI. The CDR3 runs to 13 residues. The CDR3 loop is CASGIERVAEAFF. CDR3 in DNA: TGTGCCAGCGGAATCGAGAGGGTCGCTGAAGCTTTCTTT.

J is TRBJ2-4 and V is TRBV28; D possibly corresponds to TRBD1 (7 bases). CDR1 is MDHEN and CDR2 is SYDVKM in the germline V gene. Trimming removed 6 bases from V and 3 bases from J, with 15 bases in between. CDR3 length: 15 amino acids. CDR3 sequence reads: CASRPEGAGKNIQYF. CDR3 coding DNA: TGTGCCAGCAGACCGGAGGGGGCTGGCAAAAACATTCAGTACTTC. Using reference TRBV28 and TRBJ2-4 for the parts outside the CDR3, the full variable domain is DVKVTQSSRYLVKRTGEKVFLECVQDMDHENMFWYRQDPGLGLRLIYFSYDVKMKEKGDIPEGYSVSREKKERFSLILESASTNQTSMYLCASRPEGAGKNIQYFGAGTRLSVL.

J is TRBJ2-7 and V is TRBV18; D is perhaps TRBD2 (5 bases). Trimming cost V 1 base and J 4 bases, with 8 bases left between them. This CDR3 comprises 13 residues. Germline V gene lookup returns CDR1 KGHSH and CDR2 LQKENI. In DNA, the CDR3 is TGTGCCAGCTCACCACAGGAGGAGTACGAGCAGTACTTC. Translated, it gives CASSPQEEYEQYF.

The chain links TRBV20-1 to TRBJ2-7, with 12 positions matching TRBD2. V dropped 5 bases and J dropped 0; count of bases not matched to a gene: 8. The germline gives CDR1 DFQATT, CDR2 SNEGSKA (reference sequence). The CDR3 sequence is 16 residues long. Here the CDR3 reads CSAALAGGRSSYEQYF. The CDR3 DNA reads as TGCAGTGCTGCCCTAGCGGGAGGGCGCAGCTCCTACGAGCAGTACTTC.

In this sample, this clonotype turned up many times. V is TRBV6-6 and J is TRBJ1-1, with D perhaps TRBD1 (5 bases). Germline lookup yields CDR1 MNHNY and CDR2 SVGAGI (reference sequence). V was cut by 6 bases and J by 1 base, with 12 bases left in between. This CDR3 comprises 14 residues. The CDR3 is CASRSRAGNTEAFF. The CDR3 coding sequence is TGTGCCAGCAGGTCCAGGGCGGGGAACACTGAAGCTTTCTTT.

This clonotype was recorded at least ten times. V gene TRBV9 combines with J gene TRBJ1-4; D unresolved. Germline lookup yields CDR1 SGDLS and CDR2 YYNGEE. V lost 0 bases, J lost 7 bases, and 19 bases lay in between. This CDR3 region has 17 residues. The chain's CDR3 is CASSVGRYKGGAEKLFF. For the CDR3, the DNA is TGTGCCAGCAGCGTAGGACGTTATAAGGGAGGCGCTGAAAAACTGTTTTTT.

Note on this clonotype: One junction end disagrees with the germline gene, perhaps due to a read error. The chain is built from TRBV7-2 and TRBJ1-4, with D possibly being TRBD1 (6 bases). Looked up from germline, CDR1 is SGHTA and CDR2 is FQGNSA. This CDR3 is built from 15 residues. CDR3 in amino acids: CASSLDRATNEKLYF. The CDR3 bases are TGTGCCAGCAGCTTAGACAGGGCAACTAATGAAAAACTGTATTTT.

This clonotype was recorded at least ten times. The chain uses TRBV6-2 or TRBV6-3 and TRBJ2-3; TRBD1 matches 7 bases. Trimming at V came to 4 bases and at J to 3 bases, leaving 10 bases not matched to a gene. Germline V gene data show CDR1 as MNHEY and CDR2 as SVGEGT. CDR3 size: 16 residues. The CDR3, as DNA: TGTGCCAGCAGTTCCAGATTCGGGACAGAAACAGATACGCAGTATTTT. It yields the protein CASSSRFGTETDTQYF.

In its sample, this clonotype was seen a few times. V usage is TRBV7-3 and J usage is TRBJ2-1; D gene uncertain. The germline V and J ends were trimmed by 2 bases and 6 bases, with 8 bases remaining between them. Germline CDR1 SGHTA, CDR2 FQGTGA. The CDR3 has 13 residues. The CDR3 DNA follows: TGTGCCAGCAGCTTAGCGGATCTCAATGAGCAGTTCTTC. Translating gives CASSLADLNEQFF. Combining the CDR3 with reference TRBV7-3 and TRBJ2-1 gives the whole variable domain GAGVSQTPSNKVTEKGKYVELRCDPISGHTALYWYRQSLGQGPEFLIYFQGTGAADDSGLPNDRFFAVRPEGSVSTLKIQRTERGDSAVYLCASSLADLNEQFFGPGTRLTVL.

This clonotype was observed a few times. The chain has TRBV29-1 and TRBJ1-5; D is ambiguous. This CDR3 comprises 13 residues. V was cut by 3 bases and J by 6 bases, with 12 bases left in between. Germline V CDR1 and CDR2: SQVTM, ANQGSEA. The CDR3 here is CSVEGLWGQPQHF. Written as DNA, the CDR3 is TGCAGCGTTGAGGGCCTCTGGGGTCAGCCCCAGCATTTT.

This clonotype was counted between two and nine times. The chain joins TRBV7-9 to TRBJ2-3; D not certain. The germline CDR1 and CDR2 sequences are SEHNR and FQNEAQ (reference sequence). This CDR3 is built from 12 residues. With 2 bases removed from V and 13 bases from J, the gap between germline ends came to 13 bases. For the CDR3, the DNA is TGTGCCAGCAGCTTACTCTCAGGAAGCAAGTATTTT. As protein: CASSLLSGSKYF.